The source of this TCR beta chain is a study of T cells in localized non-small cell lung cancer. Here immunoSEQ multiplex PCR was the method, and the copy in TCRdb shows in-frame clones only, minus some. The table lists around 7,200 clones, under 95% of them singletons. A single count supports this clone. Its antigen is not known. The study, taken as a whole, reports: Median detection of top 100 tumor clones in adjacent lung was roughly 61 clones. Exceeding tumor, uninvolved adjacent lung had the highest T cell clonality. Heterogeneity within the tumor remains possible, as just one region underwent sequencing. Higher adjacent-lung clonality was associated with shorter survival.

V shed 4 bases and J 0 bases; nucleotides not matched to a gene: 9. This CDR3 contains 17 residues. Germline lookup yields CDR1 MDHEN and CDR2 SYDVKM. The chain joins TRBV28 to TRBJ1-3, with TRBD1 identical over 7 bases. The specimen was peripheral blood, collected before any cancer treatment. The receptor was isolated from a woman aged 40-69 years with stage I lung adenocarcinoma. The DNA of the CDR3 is TGTGCCAGCAGTTCCGCCGGGACAGCCTACTCTGGAAACACCATATATTTT. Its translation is CASSSAGTAYSGNTIYF.